The 16 T cell receptor beta chains reported below all come from one sample, sequenced in a study of cytotoxic CD8 clonotypes in ibrutinib-treated CLL. The protocol was immunoSEQ multiplex PCR, while the TCRdb copy is restricted to in-frame clones and leaves out a portion. The table has 150,000 to 200,000 clones, about 88% seen once; the top ten hold 3% to 3.5%. This material consisted of PBMCs, taken at disease progression, from a patient treated with ibrutinib. These receptors were collected from a human donor with chronic lymphocytic leukemia.

This chain links TRBV6-5 with TRBJ2-3, with 8 bases matching TRBD2. Germline CDR1 reads MNHEY; CDR2 reads SVGAGI. The length of the CDR3 is 15 residues. The V gene end was trimmed by 6 bases and the J gene end by 0 bases; junction bases not matched to a gene: 5. The CDR3 here is CASRPRGGSTDTQYF. In nucleotides, the CDR3 is TGTGCCAGCAGACCCCGGGGGGGTAGCACAGATACGCAGTATTTT.

A few counts support this clone. V and J are TRBV10-3 and TRBJ1-1, with 10 bases lining up with TRBD1. There are 12 residues in the CDR3. The V gene's germline CDR1 is ENHRY and CDR2 SYGVKD. J was trimmed by 5 bases and V by 7 bases; bases with no gene match: 1. The DNA for the CDR3 is TGTGCCATCATGGGACAGGGGACTGAAGCTTTCTTT. It is translated as CAIMGQGTEAFF.

This chain links TRBV30 with TRBJ1-1, with D hard to call. V lost 3 bases and J lost 1, with 9 bases in between. Germline CDR1 GTSNPN, CDR2 SVGIG (reference sequence). The CDR3 is 13 residues long. The DNA of the CDR3 is TGTGCCTGGAGAGGACCGTCGAACACTGAAGCTTTCTTT. Its protein product is CAWRGPSNTEAFF.

The CDR3 loop reads CASSILTGGTDTQYF. CDR3 sequence (DNA): TGTGCCAGTAGTATCCTGACAGGGGGTACAGATACGCAGTATTTT. The chain joins TRBV19 to TRBJ2-3; 9 bases map to TRBD1. Germline CDR1 LNHDA, CDR2 SQIVND (reference sequence). The J segment lost 3 bases and the V segment lost 3 bases, leaving 4 bases of the junction unmatched. CDR3 length equals 15 residues.

This clone was seen only a few times. The CDR3 region has the DNA TGTGCCAGCAGCTTAACGGGGCTTCTAGCGGGAGGCCCAGATACGCAGTATTTT. Translating it yields CASSLTGLLAGGPDTQYF. The chain joins TRBV7-3 to TRBJ2-3, with 11 bases matching TRBD2. Trimming cost V 0 bases and J 4 bases; bases outside gene matches: 9. From germline, CDR1 is SGHTA and CDR2 FQGTGA. There are 18 residues in the CDR3.

The chain joins TRBV6-5 to TRBJ1-1, with unresolved D. CDR1 MNHEY and CDR2 SVGAGI come from the germline V gene. The CDR3 runs 13 residues. V was trimmed by 6 bases and J by 2 bases, leaving 10 bases between them. In DNA form, the CDR3 reads TGTGCCAGCAGCTTAGTTGTTAACACTGAAGCTTTCTTT. Amino acid sequence: CASSLVVNTEAFF.

In its sample, this clone was seen a few times. The chain employs TRBV5-1 and TRBJ2-3; 10 positions match TRBD2. CDR1 is SGHRS and CDR2 is YFSETQ in the germline V gene. Losses at the gene ends were 7 bases for V and 0 bases for J; bases not matched to a gene: 2. The length of the CDR3 is 14 residues. The CDR3 region has the DNA TGCGCCAGCGGACTAGCGGATAGCACAGATACGCAGTATTTT. It is translated as CASGLADSTDTQYF.

This clone appeared a single time. The chain carries TRBV7-9 and TRBJ1-2, with D unresolved. CDR3 length equals 13 residues. Germline-derived CDR1 and CDR2 are SEHNR and FQNEAQ (reference sequence). V shed 8 bases and J shed 6 bases, with 16 bases lying between them. In nucleotides, the CDR3 is TGTGCCAGCGCCCGGGTGGATGTCGATGGCTACACCTTC. Encoded protein: CASARVDVDGYTF.

The V gene is TRBV27, the J gene TRBJ2-2; no firm D call. The CDR3 is 13 amino acids. Germline V gene sequence: CDR1 MNHEY, CDR2 SMNVEV (reference sequence). Trimming left V 8 bases short and J 3 bases short, with 10 bases between. For the CDR3, the DNA is TGTGCCAGCGGAGAAAGGTACACCGGGGAGCTGTTTTTT. Protein sequence: CASGERYTGELFF.

This chain uses TRBV29-1 with TRBJ2-7, with no clear D. Germline V lookup: CDR1 SQVTM, CDR2 ANQGSEA. This CDR3 contains 13 residues. V lost 5 bases and J lost 0, with 11 bases in between. CDR3 DNA: TGCAGCGTTTTGGACCCCAGCTCCTACGAGCAGTACTTC. Translated, it gives CSVLDPSSYEQYF.

The CDR3 reads CASTRAGKDYEQYF. The DNA for the CDR3 is TGTGCCAGCACTCGAGCGGGAAAGGACTACGAGCAGTACTTC. The V call is TRBV6-1, the J call TRBJ2-7, with 7 bases aligning to TRBD2. From germline, CDR1 is MNHNS and CDR2 SASEGT. V dropped 7 bases and J dropped 3; count of bases not matched to a gene: 9. The CDR3 runs 14 residues.

The chain links TRBV6-5 to TRBJ1-2; D is ambiguous. V lost 2 bases, J lost 4 bases, and 17 bases lay in between. From germline, CDR1 is MNHEY and CDR2 SVGAGI. The CDR3 spans 16 residues. The CDR3 nucleotides read TGTGCCAGCAGTTACAAGGGCGGAGGGAATAGCTATGGCTACACCTTC. It encodes CASSYKGGGNSYGYTF.

This chain connects TRBV2 to TRBJ2-1; 10 bases align to TRBD2. The V segment lost 3 bases and the J segment 4 bases; nucleotides outside the gene matches: 12. Germline CDR1 reads SNHLY; CDR2 reads FYNNEI. The CDR3 is made up of 18 amino acids. In DNA, the CDR3 is TGTGCCAGCAGTGAGTTGTGGGCTAGCGGGAGTTCTTACAATGAGCAGTTCTTC. It specifies CASSELWASGSSYNEQFF.

This rearrangement joins TRBV14 to TRBJ1-1; D is ambiguous. Per the germline V gene, CDR1 is SGHDN and CDR2 is FVKESK. The CDR3 spans 15 residues. V lost 6 bases and J lost 4, with 18 bases in between. CDR3: CASRPGDAPGTEAFF. DNA for the CDR3: TGTGCCAGCAGACCTGGTGACGCCCCGGGCACTGAAGCTTTCTTT.

CDR3 loop: CASSPVASGSLGYEQYF. CDR3 coding DNA: TGTGCCAGCAGCCCCGTAGCTAGCGGGAGTTTGGGTTACGAGCAGTACTTC. The chain couples TRBV7-3 to TRBJ2-7; 10 bases fit TRBD2. The CDR3 has 17 residues. Germline V gene lookup returns CDR1 SGHTA and CDR2 FQGTGA. With 5 bases clipped from V and 4 bases from J, the junction kept 14 bases outside the gene matches.

This clone was picked up one time. V is TRBV5-8 and J is TRBJ2-1; D uncertain. Germline V gene sequence: CDR1 SGHTS, CDR2 YDEGEE. The V end lost 5 bases, the J end lost 2 bases, and 8 bases lay between the germline ends. The CDR3 loop spans 13 amino acids. CDR3 sequence reads: CASSRATYNEQFF. DNA of the CDR3: TGTGCCAGCAGTCGGGCTACCTACAATGAGCAGTTCTTC.